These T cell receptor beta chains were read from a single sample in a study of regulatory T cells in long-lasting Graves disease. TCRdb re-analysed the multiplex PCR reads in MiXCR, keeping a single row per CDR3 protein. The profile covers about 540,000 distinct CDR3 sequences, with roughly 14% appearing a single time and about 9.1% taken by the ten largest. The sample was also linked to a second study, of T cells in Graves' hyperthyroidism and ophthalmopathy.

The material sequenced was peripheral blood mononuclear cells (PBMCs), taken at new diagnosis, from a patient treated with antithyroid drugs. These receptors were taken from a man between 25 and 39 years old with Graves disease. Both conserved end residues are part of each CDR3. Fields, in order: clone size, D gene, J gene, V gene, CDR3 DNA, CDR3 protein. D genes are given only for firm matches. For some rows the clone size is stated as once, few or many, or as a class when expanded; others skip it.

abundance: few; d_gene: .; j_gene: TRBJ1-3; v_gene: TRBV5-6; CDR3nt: TGTGCCAGCAGCCAGCGAGGTGCTGGGGGAAACACCATATATTTT; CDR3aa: CASSQRGAGGNTIYF
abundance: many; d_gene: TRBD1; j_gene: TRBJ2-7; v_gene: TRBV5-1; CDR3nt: TGCGCCAGCAGCAACAGACAGGGACGTAAGCCCTACGAGCAGTACTTC; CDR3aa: CASSNRQGRKPYEQYF
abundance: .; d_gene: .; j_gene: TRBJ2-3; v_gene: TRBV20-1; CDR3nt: TGCAGTGAATTGGGCACACGCACAGATATGCAGTATTTT; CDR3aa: CSELGTRTDMQYF
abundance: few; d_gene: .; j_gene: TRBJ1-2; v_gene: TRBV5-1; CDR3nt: TGCGCCAGCAGCGCCGACGGAGCTAACTATGGCTACACCTTC; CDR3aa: CASSADGANYGYTF
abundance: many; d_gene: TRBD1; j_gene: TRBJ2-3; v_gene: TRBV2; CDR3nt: TGTGCCAGTCGTCCGGGACAGGGGACGTCAGATACGCAGTATTTT; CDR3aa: CASRPGQGTSDTQYF
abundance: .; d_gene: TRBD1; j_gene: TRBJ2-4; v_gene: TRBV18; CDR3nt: TGTGCCAGCTCACCCCGGGACAGCCTAGCCAAAAACATTCAGTACTTC; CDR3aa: CASSPRDSLAKNIQYF
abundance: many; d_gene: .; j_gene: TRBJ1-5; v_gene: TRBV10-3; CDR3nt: TGTGCCATCAGGGAGACCCCGAATCAGCCCCAGCATTTT; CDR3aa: CAIRETPNQPQHF
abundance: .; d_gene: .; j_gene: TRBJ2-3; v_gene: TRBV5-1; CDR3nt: TGCGCCAGCAGCTTTATTTCAACGGGGAACTCCCCCACAGATACGCAGTATTTT; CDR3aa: CASSFISTGNSPTDTQYF
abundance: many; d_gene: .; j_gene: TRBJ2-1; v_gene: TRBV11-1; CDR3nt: TGTGCCAGCAGCTTAGATACAATGGACCAGTTCTTC; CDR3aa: CASSLDTMDQFF
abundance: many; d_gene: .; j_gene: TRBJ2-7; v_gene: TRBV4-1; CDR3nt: TGCGCCAGCAGCCAAGACCACAGGAGGTACGAGCAGTACTTC; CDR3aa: CASSQDHRRYEQYF
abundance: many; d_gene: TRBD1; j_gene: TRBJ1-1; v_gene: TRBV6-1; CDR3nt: TGTGCCAGCAGCCGCGACAGGGTACGCGCTTTCTTT; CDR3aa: CASSRDRVRAFF
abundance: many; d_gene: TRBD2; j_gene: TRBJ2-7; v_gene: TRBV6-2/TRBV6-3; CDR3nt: TGTGCCAGCAGTGACGAGGGACTAGCGGGTATCTACGAGCAGTACTTC; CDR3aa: CASSDEGLAGIYEQYF
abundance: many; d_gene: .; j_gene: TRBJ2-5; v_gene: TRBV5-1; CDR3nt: TGCGCCAGCAGCTTGGAGTGGAAAGAGACCCAGTACTTC; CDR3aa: CASSLEWKETQYF
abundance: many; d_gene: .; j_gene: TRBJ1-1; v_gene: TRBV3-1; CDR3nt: TGTGCCAGCAGCCAAGAGTGGGGGAAACAGATGACTTTCTTT; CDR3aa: CASSQEWGKQMTFF
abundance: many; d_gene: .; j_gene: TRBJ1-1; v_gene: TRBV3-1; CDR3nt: TGTGCCAGCAGCCAAGATTCGGCAGCCACTGAAGCTTTCTTT; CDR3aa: CASSQDSAATEAFF
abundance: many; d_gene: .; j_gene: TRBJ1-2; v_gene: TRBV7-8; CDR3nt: TGTGCCAGCAGCCGAGGGGGACTTAACTATGGCTACACCTTC; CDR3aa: CASSRGGLNYGYTF
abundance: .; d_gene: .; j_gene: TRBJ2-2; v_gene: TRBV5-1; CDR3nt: TGCGCCAGCACATCTCGAGTGGGGTACGGGGAGCTGTTTTTT; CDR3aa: CASTSRVGYGELFF
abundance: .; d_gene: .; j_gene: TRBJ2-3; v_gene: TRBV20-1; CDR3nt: TGCAGTGCTGTGCACAGGGAGAGGGGAGATACGCAGTATTTT; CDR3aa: CSAVHRERGDTQYF
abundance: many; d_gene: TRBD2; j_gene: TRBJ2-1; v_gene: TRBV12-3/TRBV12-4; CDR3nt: TGTGCCAGCAGTTTGGGGAGGGGCTTCTACAATGAGCAGTTCTTC; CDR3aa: CASSLGRGFYNEQFF
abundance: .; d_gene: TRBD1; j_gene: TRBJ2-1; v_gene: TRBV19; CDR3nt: TGTGCCAGTAGCCCCGGTAGGACAGGGCTCTACAATGAGCAGTTCTTC; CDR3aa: CASSPGRTGLYNEQFF
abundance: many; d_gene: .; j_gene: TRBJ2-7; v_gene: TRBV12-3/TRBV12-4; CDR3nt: TGTGCCAGCAGCTTCGGAAACGAGCAGTACTTC; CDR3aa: CASSFGNEQYF
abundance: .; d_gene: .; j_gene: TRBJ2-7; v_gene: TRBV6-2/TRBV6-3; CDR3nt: TGTGCCAGCAAACAGGAACCCAGCTCCTACGAGCAGTACTTC; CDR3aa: CASKQEPSSYEQYF
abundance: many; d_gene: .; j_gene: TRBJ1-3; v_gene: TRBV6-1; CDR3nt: TGTGCCAGCGCTGACAGCAACTCTGGAAACACCATATATTTT; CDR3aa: CASADSNSGNTIYF
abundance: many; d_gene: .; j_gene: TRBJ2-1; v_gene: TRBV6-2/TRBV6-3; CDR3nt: TGTGCCAGCAGTTACTCCGGGGAGGGGGGGGTACCCCTCTCCTACAATGAGCAGTTCTTC; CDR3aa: CASSYSGEGGVPLSYNEQFF
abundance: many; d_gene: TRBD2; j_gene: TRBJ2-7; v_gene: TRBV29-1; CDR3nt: TGCAGCGTGATGGGGACTAGCGGGAGGGCCAACGAGCAGTACTTC; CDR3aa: CSVMGTSGRANEQYF
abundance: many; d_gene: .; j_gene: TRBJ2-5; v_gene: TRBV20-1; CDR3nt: TGCAGTGCTAGAAGGGAGTTAGGGGAAGAGACCCAGTACTTC; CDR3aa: CSARRELGEETQYF
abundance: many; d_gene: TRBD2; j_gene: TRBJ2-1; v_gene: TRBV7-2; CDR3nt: TGTGCCAGCAGCTTAGGGCGGTGGGAGGGTAACAATGAGCAGTTCTTC; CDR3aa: CASSLGRWEGNNEQFF
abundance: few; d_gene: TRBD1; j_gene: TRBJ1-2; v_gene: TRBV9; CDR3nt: TGTGCCAGTAAAGGGACAGGGGGCTTTGGCTACACCTTC; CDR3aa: CASKGTGGFGYTF
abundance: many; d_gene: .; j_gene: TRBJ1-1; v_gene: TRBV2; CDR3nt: TGTGCCAGCCCCCTGAACACTGAAGCTTTCTTT; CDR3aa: CASPLNTEAFF
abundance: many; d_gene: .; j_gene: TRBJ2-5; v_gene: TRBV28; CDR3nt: TGTGCCAGCAGTTACTCCAGGGTTCGGGAGACCCAGTACTTC; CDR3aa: CASSYSRVRETQYF
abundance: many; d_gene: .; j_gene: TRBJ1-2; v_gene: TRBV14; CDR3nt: TGTGCCAGCAGCCCCGGATATGGGACGGGCTACACCTTC; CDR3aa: CASSPGYGTGYTF
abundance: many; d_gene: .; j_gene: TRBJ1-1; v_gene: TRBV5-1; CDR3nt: TGTGCCAGCAGCCATGCGATGGGGAACACTGAAGCTTTCTTT; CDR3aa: CASSHAMGNTEAFF
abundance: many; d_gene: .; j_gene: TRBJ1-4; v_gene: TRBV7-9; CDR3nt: TGTGCCAGCAGCTCGGGAGCCCTCTTGGAAAAACTGTTTTTT; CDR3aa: CASSSGALLEKLFF
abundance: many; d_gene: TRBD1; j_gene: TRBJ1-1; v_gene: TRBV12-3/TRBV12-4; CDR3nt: TGTGCCAGCAGGCCACAGGGGGCGGGCACTGAAGCTTTCTTT; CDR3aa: CASRPQGAGTEAFF
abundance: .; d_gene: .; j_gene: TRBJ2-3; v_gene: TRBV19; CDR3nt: TGTGCCAGTACGAGCGGGTACCCAGATACGCAGTATTTT; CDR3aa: CASTSGYPDTQYF
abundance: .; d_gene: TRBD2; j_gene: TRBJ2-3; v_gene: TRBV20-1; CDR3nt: TGCAGTGCTAGAGAGGGACTAGCGGGAATGATGGATACGCAGTATTTT; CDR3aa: CSAREGLAGMMDTQYF
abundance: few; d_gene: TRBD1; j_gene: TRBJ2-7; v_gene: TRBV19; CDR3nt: TGTGCCAGTAGCAAGCTGACAGGGAACTACGAGCAGTACTTC; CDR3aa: CASSKLTGNYEQYF
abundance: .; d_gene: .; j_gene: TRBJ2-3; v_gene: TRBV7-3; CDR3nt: TGTGCCAGCAGCTTACTAGGGAACACAGATACGCAGTATTTT; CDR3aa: CASSLLGNTDTQYF
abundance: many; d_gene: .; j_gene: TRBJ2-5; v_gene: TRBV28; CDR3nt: TGTGCCAGCAGTGTCAGGGGTGGGGGCCACCCTCTCCAAGAGACCCAGTACTTC; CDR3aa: CASSVRGGGHPLQETQYF
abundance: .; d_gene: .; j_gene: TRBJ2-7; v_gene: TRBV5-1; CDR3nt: TGCGCCAGCAGCTTTACATCGCACGAGCAGTACTTC; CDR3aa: CASSFTSHEQYF
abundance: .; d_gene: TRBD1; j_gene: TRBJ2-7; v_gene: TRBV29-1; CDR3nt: TGCAGCGTTGAAGGGACAGGGACAAACTTTAGCTACGAGCAGTACTTC; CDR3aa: CSVEGTGTNFSYEQYF
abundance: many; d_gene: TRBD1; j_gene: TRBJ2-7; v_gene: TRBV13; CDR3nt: TGTGCCAGCAGCTTCCGACAGGGTCGGTCCTACGAGCAGTACTTC; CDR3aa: CASSFRQGRSYEQYF
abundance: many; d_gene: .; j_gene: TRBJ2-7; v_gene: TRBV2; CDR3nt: TGTGCCAGCACCGGATCATTCCGGGGGGCGCGGGACGAGCAGTACTTC; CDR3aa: CASTGSFRGARDEQYF
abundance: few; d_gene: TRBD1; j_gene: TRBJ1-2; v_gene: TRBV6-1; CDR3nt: TGTGCCAGCAGGGGACAGCCCTATGGCTACACCTTC; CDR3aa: CASRGQPYGYTF
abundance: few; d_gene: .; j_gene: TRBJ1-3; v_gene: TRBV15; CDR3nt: TGTGCCACCAGCACAGGGAGAACGAACTCTGGAAACACCATATATTTT; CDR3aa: CATSTGRTNSGNTIYF
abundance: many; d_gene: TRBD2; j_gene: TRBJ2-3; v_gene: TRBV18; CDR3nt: TGTGCCAGCTCACCTAAACTAGCGGGAAGTACAGATACGCAGTATTTT; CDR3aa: CASSPKLAGSTDTQYF
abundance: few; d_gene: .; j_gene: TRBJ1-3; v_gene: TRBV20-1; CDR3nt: TGCAGTGCTAGGTCAGCCCGGGCCTCTGGAAACACCATATATTTT; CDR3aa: CSARSARASGNTIYF
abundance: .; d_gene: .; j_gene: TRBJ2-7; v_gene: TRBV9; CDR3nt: TGTGCCAGCAGCGTAGCAGGGGGGAACGAGCAGTACTTC; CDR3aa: CASSVAGGNEQYF
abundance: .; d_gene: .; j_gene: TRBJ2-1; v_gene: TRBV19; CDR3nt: TGTGCCAGTAGTATAGCGGCTTCTCCCGGCTACAATGAGCAGTTCTTC; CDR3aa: CASSIAASPGYNEQFF
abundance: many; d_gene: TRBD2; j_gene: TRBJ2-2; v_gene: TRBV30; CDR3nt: TGTGCCTGGAGTAGGGCTAGCGGGAACACCGGGGAGCTGTTTTTT; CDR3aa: CAWSRASGNTGELFF
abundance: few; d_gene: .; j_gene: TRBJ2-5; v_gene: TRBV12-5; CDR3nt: TGTGCTAGTGGTTTGGTACTTTTGTCATCGGGTAACCCAGCGGAGAGCAAAGAGACCCAGTACTTC; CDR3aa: CASGLVLLSSGNPAESKETQYF
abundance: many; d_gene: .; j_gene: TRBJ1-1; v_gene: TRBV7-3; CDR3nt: TGTGCCAGCAGCCCCGGCCTGGGGAACACTGAAGCTTTCTTT; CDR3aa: CASSPGLGNTEAFF